Listed here is a single T cell receptor beta chain. V was clipped by 2 bases and J by 0 bases; unmatched bases: 4. In germline, CDR1 is SGHRS, CDR2 YFSETQ. This CDR3 is 15 amino acids long. Participants, 18 to 89 years old, spanned fewer than 25 US areas. The data were taken from a study of blood T cell repertoires in COVID-19. Looking at the study overall: The United States, Italy and Spain supplied acute and convalescent COVID-19 samples. T cells, B-cell-depleted T cells, or PBMCs supplied cDNA or gDNA.

TCRdb's copy holds only in-frame clones and misses some; the assay was immunoSEQ multiplex PCR. Of some 490,000 clones in the sample, 80% to 90% are singletons; the top ten hold approximately 8%. This chain uses TRBV5-1 with TRBJ1-1; TRBD1 agrees at 7 bases. Sequenced sample: PBMCs or T cells enriched from blood (not recorded which). The TCR originated in a woman aged 60-75 years who had recovered from COVID-19. The CDR3 here is CASSLQGWVNTEAFF. DNA of the CDR3: TGCGCCAGCAGCTTACAGGGGTGGGTGAACACTGAAGCTTTCTTT.